The 11 T cell receptor beta chains in this list originate from one sample, sequenced in a study of Graves' ophthalmopathy and Graves' hyperthyroidism. Amplified material comprised TCR beta CDR3 regions derived from RNA transcripts. The authors performed first-round RT-PCR with HTBI primers and then a second-round multiplex PCR. MiXCR was run by TCRdb on the multiplex PCR reads, yielding one entry per CDR3 protein. Here the sample spans about 220,000 distinct CDR3 sequences, roughly 21% being singletons. What was sequenced was peripheral blood. Receptors were obtained from a woman aged 45 to 65 with Graves' ophthalmopathy.

This clonotype has a handful of counts. The chain uses TRBV24-1 and TRBJ1-2; possible D gene TRBD1, 5 bases. CDR1 and CDR2 (germline): KGHDR, SFDVKD. The CDR3 has 14 residues. V shed 5 bases and J shed 11 bases, with 20 bases lying between them. The CDR3 here is CATSGQQATLTYTF. The CDR3 nucleotides are TGTGCCACCAGTGGTCAACAGGCCACCCTCACGTACACCTTC.

The V call is TRBV6-2 or TRBV6-3, the J call TRBJ2-5, with no clear D. Trimming took 6 bases from V and 3 from J, leaving 8 bases between them. This CDR3 is built from 12 residues. Germline lookup yields CDR1 MNHEY and CDR2 SVGEGT. As DNA, the CDR3 is TGTGCCAGCAGCCACACTAAAGAGACCCAGTACTTC. It yields the protein CASSHTKETQYF.

The gene calls are TRBV6-1 and TRBJ1-5, with a possible D match to TRBD1 (5 bases). CDR1 and CDR2 from the germline V gene are MNHNS and SASEGT. The V end was cut by 3 bases, the J end by 4 bases, with 10 bases between. The CDR3 length is 14 residues. CDR3 nucleotide sequence: TGTGCCAGCAGTGACGGGGGGACGAATCAGCCCCAGCATTTT. Its protein product is CASSDGGTNQPQHF.

This clonotype was seen ten or more times. The chain uses TRBV7-8 and TRBJ2-7; TRBD2 is a possible D gene (6 bases). V lost 5 bases and J 2 bases, leaving 13 bases between the germline ends. The CDR3 length is 14 residues. The germline CDR1 and CDR2 sequences are SGHVS and FQNEAQ. CDR3 DNA: TGTGCCAGCAGCCACCGGGACTTCACCTACGAGCAGTACTTC. Its protein is CASSHRDFTYEQYF.

This clonotype was seen ten or more times. The chain joins TRBV29-1 to TRBJ2-7, with D hard to call. CDR3 length equals 11 residues. CDR1 is SQVTM, CDR2 ANQGSEA, per germline. Trimming removed 3 bases from V and 2 bases from J, with 5 bases in between. CDR3 DNA: TGCAGCGTTGATACTCCCTACGAGCAGTACTTC. This codes for CSVDTPYEQYF.

The table lists this clonotype with many counts. This rearrangement joins TRBV12-3 or TRBV12-4 to TRBJ2-7; 7 bases align to TRBD1. The CDR3 runs 13 residues. Trimming cost V 5 bases and J 7 bases; bases outside gene matches: 8. The chain's CDR3 is CASSTRQGQEQYF. CDR3 DNA sequence: TGTGCCAGCAGTACTCGACAGGGACAAGAGCAGTACTTC.

This sequence joins TRBV3-1 and TRBJ1-1; D gene unclear. Trimming cost V 3 bases and J 1 base, with 9 bases left between them. The CDR3 loop spans 14 amino acids. Germline CDR1 LGHDT, CDR2 YNNKEL (reference sequence). The CDR3 is CASSQGHANTEAFF. Here the CDR3 DNA reads TGTGCCAGCAGCCAGGGCCACGCGAACACTGAAGCTTTCTTT.

At least ten counts were recorded for this clonotype. The rearrangement links TRBV11-3 to TRBJ2-5, with 12 bases lining up with TRBD2. Germline V gene lookup returns CDR1 SGHNT and CDR2 YENEEA. The CDR3 loop spans 18 amino acids. V was pared by 5 bases and J by 3 bases, with 13 bases of the junction left unmatched. CDR3 coding DNA: TGTGCCAGCAGCCCTGGGAGACTAGCGGGAGACATTAAAGAGACCCAGTACTTC. This encodes CASSPGRLAGDIKETQYF.

CDR3 DNA: TGTGCCAGCAGTTTCGGGAGCGGGAGGAGAAACGAGCAGTACTTC. This codes for CASSFGSGRRNEQYF. The chain recombines TRBV28 with TRBJ2-7; TRBD2 matches at 9 bases. There are 15 residues in the CDR3. Germline-derived CDR1 and CDR2 are MDHEN and SYDVKM. Losses at the gene ends were 3 bases for V and 5 bases for J; bases not matched to a gene: 8.

As for this clonotype: Since a much larger clone is just one base distant, this may be a read error. V usage is TRBV12-3 or TRBV12-4 and J usage is TRBJ1-2, with 8 bases fitting TRBD1. CDR3 length: 15 residues. Here the CDR3 reads CASSLARGHLYGYTF. CDR3 coding DNA: TGTGCCAGCAGCTTAGCCAGGGGGCACCTCTATGGCTACACCTTC.

This clonotype showed up many times. This chain connects TRBV6-4 to TRBJ2-7; TRBD1 might be the D (5 bases). In germline, CDR1 is MRHNA, CDR2 SNTAGT. There are 17 residues in the CDR3. Trimming left V 5 bases short and J 3 bases short, with 23 bases between. CDR3 nucleotide sequence: TGTGCCAGCAGTCGACGGACGGACATTACGTCTGTCTACGAGCAGTACTTC. This gives the protein CASSRRTDITSVYEQYF.